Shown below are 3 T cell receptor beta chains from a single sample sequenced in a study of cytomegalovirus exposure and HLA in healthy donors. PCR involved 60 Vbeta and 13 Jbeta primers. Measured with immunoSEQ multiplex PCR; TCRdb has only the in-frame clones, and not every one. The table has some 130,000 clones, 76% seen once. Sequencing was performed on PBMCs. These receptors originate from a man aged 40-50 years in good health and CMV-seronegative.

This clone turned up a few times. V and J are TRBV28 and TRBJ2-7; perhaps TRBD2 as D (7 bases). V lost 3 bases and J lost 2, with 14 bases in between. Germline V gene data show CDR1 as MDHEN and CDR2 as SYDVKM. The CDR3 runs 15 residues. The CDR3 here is CASSFEGRGAYEQYF. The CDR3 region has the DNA TGTGCCAGCAGTTTTGAGGGGAGGGGGGCCTACGAGCAGTACTTC. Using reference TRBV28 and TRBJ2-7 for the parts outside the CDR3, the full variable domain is DVKVTQSSRYLVKRTGEKVFLECVQDMDHENMFWYRQDPGLGLRLIYFSYDVKMKEKGDIPEGYSVSREKKERFSLILESASTNQTSMYLCASSFEGRGAYEQYFGPGTRLTVT.

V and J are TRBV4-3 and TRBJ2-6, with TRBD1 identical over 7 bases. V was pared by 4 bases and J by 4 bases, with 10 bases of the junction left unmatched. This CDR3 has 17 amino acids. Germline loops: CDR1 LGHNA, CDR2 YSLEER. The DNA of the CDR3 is TGCGCCAGCAGCCGCGGCGCACAGGGGCTAGGGGCCAACGTCCTGACTTTC. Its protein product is CASSRGAQGLGANVLTF.

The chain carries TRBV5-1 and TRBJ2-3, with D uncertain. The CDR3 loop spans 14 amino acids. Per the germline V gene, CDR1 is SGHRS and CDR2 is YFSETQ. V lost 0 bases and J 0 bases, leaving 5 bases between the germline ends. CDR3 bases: TGCGCCAGCAGCTTGGATACAAGCACAGATACGCAGTATTTT. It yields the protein CASSLDTSTDTQYF.